The T cell receptor beta chain described here comes from a study of T-cell reconstitution after alpha-beta-depleted transplantation in children. This clonotype was recorded a few times. Trimming removed 4 bases from V and 1 base from J, with 21 bases in between. In germline, CDR1 is MNHEY, CDR2 SVGAGI. The CDR3 extends over 18 amino acids. During its preparation, the TCRbeta library received unique molecular identifiers. MiXCR, run by TCRdb on the PCR reads, gives a single entry per CDR3 protein. Here the sample spans about 500,000 distinct CDR3 sequences, over 25% being singletons. The chain links TRBV6-5 to TRBJ2-3; TRBD2 is a possible D gene (6 bases). The TCR was taken from a human donor who donated a stem cell graft to a child with aplastic anemia. The sequences come from PBMCs from the stem cell graft donor, collected from the stem cell graft. This chain's CDR3 is CASSSPFRGSLGTDTQYF. The CDR3 DNA reads as TGTGCCAGCAGTTCCCCATTTCGGGGGTCGCTCGGCACAGATACGCAGTATTTT.